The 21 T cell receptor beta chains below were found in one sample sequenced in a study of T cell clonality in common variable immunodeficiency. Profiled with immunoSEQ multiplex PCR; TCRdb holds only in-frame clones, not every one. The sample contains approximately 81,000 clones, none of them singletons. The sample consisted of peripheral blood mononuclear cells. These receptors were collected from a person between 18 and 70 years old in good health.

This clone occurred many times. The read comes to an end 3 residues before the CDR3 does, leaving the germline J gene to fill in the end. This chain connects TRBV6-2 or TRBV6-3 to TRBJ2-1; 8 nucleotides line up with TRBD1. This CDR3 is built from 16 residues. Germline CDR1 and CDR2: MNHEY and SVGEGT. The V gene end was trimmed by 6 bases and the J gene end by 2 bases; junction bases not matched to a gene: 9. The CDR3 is CASRTGQGVPYNEQFF. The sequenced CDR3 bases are TGTGCCAGCAGGACCGGACAGGGTGTCCCCTACAATGAG.

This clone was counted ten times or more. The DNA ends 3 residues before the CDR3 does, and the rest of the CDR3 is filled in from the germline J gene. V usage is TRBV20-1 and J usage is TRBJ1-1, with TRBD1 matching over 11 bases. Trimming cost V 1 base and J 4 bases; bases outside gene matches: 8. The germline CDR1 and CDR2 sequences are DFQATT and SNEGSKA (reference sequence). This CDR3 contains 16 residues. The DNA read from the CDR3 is TGCAGTGCTAGAGGTGCCCCGGGGACAGGGGGCACTGAA. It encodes CSARGAPGTGGTE. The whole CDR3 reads CSARGAPGTGGTEAFF.

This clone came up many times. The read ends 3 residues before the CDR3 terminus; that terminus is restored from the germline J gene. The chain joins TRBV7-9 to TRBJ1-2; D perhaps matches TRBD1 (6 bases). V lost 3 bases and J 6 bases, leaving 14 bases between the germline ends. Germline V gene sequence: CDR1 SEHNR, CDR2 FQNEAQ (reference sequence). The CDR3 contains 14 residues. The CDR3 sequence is CASSLRQVLDGYTF. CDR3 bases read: TGTGCCAGCAGCTTGAGACAGGTACTTGATGGC.

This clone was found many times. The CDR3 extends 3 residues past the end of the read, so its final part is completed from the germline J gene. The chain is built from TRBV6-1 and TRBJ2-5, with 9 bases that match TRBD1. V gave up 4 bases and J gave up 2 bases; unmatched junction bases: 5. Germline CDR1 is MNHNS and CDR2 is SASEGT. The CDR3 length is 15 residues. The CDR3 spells CASSGNRGPQETQYF. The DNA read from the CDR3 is TGTGCCAGCAGTGGGAACAGGGGGCCTCAAGAGACC.

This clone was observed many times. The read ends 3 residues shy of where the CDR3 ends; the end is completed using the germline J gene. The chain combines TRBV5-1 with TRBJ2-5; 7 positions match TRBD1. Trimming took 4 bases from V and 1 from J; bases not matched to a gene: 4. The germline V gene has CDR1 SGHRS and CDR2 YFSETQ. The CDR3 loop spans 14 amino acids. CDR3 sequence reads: CASSLDRTQETQYF. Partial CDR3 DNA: TGCGCCAGCAGCCTGGACAGGACCCAAGAGACC. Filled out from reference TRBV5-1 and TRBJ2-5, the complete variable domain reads KAGVTQTPRYLIKTRGQQVTLSCSPISGHRSVSWYQQTPGQGLQFLFEYFSETQRNKGNFPGRFSGRQFSNSRSEMNVSTLELGDSALYLCASSLDRTQETQYFGPGTRLLVL.

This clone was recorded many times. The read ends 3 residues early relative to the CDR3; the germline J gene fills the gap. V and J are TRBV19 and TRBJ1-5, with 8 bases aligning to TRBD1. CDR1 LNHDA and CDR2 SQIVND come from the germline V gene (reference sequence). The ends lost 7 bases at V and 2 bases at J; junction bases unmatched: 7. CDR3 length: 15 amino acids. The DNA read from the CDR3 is TGTGCCAGTACCCTGGACAGGGCTGGCAATCAGCCC. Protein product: CASTLDRAGNQP. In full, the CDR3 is CASTLDRAGNQPQHF.

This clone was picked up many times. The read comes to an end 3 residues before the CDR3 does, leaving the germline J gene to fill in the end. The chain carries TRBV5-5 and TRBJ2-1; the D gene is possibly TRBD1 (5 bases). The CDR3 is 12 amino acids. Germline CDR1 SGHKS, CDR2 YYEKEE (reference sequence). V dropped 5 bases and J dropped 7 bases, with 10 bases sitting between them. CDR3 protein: CASRSDRNEQFF. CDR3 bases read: TGTGCCAGCAGATCTGACAGAAATGAG.

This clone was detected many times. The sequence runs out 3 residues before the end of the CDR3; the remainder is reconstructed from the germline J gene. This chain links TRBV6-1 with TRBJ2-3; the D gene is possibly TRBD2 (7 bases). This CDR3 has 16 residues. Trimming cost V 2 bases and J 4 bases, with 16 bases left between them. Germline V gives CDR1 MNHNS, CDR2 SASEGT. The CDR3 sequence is CASSETWGGLADTQYF. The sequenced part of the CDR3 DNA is TGTGCCAGCAGTGAAACTTGGGGGGGGCTGGCAGATACG.

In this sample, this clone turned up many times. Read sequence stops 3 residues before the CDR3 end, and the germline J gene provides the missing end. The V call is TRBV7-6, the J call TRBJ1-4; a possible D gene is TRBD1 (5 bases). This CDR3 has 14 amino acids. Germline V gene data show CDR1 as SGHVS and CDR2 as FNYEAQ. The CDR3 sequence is CASSLDPDSLKLFF. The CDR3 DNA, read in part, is TGTGCCAGCAGCTTAGACCCCGACAGCCTCAAA.

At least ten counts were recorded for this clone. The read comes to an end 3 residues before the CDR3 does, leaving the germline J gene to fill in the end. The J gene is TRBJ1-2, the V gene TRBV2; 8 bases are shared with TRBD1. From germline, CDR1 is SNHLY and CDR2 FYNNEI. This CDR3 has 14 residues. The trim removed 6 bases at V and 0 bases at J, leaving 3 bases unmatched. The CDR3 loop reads CASSDRGTNYGYTF. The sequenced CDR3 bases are TGTGCCAGCAGCGACAGGGGTACTAACTATGGC.

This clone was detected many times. CDR3 loop: CASRSGNEKLFF. The part of the CDR3 DNA that was read is TGTGCCAGCAGGTCAGGGAATGAAAAA. V usage is TRBV7-8 and J usage is TRBJ1-4; D is possibly TRBD1 (5 bases). Coverage ceases 3 residues before the CDR3 finishes, and the germline J gene fills in the end. The CDR3 contains 12 residues. V was trimmed by 6 bases and J by 5 bases, leaving 7 bases between them. Germline V CDR1 and CDR2: SGHVS, FQNEAQ.

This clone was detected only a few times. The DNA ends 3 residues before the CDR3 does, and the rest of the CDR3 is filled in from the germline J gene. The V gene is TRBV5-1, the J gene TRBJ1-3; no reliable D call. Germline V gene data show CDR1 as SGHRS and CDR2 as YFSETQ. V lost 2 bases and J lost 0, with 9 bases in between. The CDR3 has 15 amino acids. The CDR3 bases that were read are TGCGCCAGCAGCTTTTCTGGCCACTCTGGAAACACC. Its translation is CASSFSGHSGNT. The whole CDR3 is CASSFSGHSGNTIYF.

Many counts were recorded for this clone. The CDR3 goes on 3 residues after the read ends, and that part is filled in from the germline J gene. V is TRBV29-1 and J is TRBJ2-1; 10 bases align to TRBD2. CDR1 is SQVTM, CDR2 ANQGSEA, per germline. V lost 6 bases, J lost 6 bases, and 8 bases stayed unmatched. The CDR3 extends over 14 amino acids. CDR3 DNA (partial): TGCAGCGTCGAGACTAGCGGGCATCCCAATGAG. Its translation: CSVETSGHPNE. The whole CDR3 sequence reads CSVETSGHPNEQFF.

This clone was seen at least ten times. The part of the CDR3 DNA that was read is TGTGCCAGCAGCTCGGGACAGGGGGCCTGGGAGACC. Translation gives CASSSGQGAWET. Given in full, the CDR3 is CASSSGQGAWETQYF. The rearrangement uses TRBV5-4 and TRBJ2-5; 12 bases match TRBD1. The read terminates 3 residues ahead of where the CDR3 ends, so the germline J gene completes it. The J segment lost 5 bases and the V segment lost 3 bases, leaving 5 bases of the junction unmatched. The CDR3 is made up of 15 amino acids. Germline V lookup: CDR1 SGHNT, CDR2 YYREEE (reference sequence).

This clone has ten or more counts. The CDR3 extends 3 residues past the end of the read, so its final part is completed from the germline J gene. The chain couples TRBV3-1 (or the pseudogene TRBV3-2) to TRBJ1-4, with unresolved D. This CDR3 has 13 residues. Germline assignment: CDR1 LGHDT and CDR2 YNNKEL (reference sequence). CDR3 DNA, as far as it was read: TGTGCCAGCAGCCCGTCCCAGTCGGGGAAA. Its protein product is CASSPSQSGK. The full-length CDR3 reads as CASSPSQSGKLFF.

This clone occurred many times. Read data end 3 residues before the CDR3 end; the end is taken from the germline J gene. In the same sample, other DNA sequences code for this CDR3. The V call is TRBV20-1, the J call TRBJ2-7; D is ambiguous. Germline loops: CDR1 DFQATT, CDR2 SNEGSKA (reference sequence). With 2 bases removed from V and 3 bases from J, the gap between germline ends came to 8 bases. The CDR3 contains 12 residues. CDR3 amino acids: CSARSPGYEQYF. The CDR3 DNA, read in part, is TGCAGTGCTAGATCCCCGGGCTACGAG.

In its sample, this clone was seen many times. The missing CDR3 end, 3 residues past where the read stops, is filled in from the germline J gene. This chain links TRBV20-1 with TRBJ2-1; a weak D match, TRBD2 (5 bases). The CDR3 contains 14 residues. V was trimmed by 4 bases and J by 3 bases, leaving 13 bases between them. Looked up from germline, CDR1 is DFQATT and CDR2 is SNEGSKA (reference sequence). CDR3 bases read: TGCAGTGCTATCCTAGCAGCCAACTACAATGAG. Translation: CSAILAANYNE. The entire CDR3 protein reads CSAILAANYNEQFF.

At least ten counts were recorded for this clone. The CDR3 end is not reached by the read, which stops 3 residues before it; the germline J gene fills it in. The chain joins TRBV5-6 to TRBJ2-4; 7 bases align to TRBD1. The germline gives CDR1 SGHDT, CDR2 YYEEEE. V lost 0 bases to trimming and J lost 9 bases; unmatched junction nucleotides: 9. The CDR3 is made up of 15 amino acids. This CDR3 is CASSLDTGQAGIQYF. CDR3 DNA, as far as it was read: TGTGCCAGCAGCTTGGATACCGGACAGGCGGGCATT.

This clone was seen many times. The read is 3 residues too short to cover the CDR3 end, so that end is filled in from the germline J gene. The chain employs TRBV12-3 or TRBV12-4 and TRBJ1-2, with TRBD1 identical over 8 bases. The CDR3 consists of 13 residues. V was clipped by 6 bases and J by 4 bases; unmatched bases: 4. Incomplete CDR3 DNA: TGTGCCAGCAGCCCCGGACAGGGCTATGGC. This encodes CASSPGQGYG. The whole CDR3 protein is CASSPGQGYGYTF.

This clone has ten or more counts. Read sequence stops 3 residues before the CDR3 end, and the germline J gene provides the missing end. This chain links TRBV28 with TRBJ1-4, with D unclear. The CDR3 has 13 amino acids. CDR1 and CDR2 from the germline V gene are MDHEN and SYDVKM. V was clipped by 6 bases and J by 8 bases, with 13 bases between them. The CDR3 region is CASRRTTWEKLFF. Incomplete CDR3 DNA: TGTGCCAGCAGGCGGACTACTTGGGAAAAA.

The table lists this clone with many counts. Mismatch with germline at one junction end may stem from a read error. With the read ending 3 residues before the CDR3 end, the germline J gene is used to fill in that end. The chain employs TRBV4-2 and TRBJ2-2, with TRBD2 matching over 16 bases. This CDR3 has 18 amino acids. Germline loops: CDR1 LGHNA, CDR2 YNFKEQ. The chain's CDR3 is CASSEGTSGRGRTGELFF. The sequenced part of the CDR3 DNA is TGCGCCAGCAGCGAAGGGACTAGCGGGAGGGGAAGGACCGGGGAG.